This is a list of T cell receptor beta chains from one sample in a study of CD8+CD57+ T cells in acquired aplastic anemia. MiXCR, applied by TCRdb to the reads, yields one record per CDR3 protein. The data show 160,000 or so distinct CDR3 sequences, around half seen once. The sequenced sample consisted of sorted CD4+, CD8+, or CD8+CD57+ T cells (not recorded which) from PBMCs. These receptors were collected from a human donor with aplastic anemia. The CDR3 runs from the conserved cysteine through the conserved F or W. A D gene is named only where the DNA matches it firmly. The size of a clone is reported for some rows only, either as once, few or many, or as a class for expanded clones.

d_call	clone_size	v_call	j_call	cdr3_nt	cdr3_aa
TRBD1	once	TRBV28	TRBJ2-5	TGTGCCAGCCGCCGGACAGGGACGGGAGAGACCCAGTACTTC	CASRRTGTGETQYF
TRBD1	.	TRBV19	TRBJ2-3	TGTGCCAGTAGTATAGGAGGGGGACAGGGAACAGATACGCAGTATTTT	CASSIGGGQGTDTQYF
.	.	TRBV3-1	TRBJ2-7	TGTGCCAGCAGCCAAGACAGGGCCTACGAGCAGTACTTC	CASSQDRAYEQYF
.	.	TRBV5-4	TRBJ2-5	TGTGCCAGCACCCAGGGATCCGCGAGGTACTTC	CASTQGSARYF
TRBD1	few	TRBV2	TRBJ1-1	TGTGCCAGCAGGGACAGGGTGCTTTGGGAAGCTTTCTTT	CASRDRVLWEAFF
TRBD1	.	TRBV7-8	TRBJ2-5	TGTACCAGCAGCAGAGACAGGGAAGAGACCCAGTACTTC	CTSSRDREETQYF
TRBD2	.	TRBV11-1	TRBJ2-1	TGTGCCAGCAGCCTTACTAGCGGGGATTACAATGAGCAGTTCTTC	CASSLTSGDYNEQFF
TRBD1	many	TRBV25-1	TRBJ2-2	TGTGCCAGCAGTAGGACAGGGACGAACACCGGGGAGCTGTTTTTT	CASSRTGTNTGELFF
.	.	TRBV13	TRBJ2-2	TGTGCCAGTCGCCCTGCGAACACCGGGGAGCTGTTTTTT	CASRPANTGELFF
TRBD1	.	TRBV7-2	TRBJ2-7	TGTGCCAGCAGCTATTCGGACAGGGGGCGGTACGAGCAGTACTTC	CASSYSDRGRYEQYF
TRBD1	few	TRBV29-1	TRBJ2-6	TGCAGCGTTTCCAGGGGGACTGGGGCCAACGTCCTGACTTTC	CSVSRGTGANVLTF
.	.	TRBV5-1	TRBJ1-6	TGCGCCAGCAGCTTGCCGACAGCTGGGTCACCCCTCCACTTT	CASSLPTAGSPLHF
TRBD2	.	TRBV6-5	TRBJ2-3	TGTGCCAGCAGTTACTCCGGACTAGCGGGTGATACGCAGTATTTT	CASSYSGLAGDTQYF
TRBD2	.	TRBV15	TRBJ2-2	TGTGCCACCAGCAGAACTAGCGGCACCGGGGAGCTGTTTTTT	CATSRTSGTGELFF
TRBD1	.	TRBV19	TRBJ2-7	TGTGCCAGTAGTAGAGGACAGGGGGCGAGGGAGCAGTACTTC	CASSRGQGAREQYF
.	many	TRBV5-4	TRBJ2-7	TGTGCCAGCAGCTTACCGGGACCCAGGGAGGAGCAGTACTTC	CASSLPGPREEQYF
TRBD1	.	TRBV19	TRBJ1-1	TGTGCCAGTAGTACGACAGGGGGCGGGATGACTGAAGCTTTCTTT	CASSTTGGGMTEAFF
.	many	TRBV7-3	TRBJ2-7	TGTGCCAGCAGCCAACTAGGAGGGGGCTACGAGCAGTACTTC	CASSQLGGGYEQYF
.	many	TRBV15	TRBJ2-1	TGTGCCACCAGCAGAGATCTCTTAAATGAGCAGTTCTTC	CATSRDLLNEQFF
.	many	TRBV6-1	TRBJ2-7	TGTGCCAGCAGAAGACAGGATTACGAGCAGTACTTC	CASRRQDYEQYF
.	.	TRBV2	TRBJ2-3	TGTGCCAGCAGCTCCCGACCTAGCACAGATACGCAGTATTTT	CASSSRPSTDTQYF
TRBD2	few	TRBV6-1	TRBJ2-1	TGTGCCAGCAGTACTCTGGGACTAGCGGGGGAACATGAGCAGTTCTTC	CASSTLGLAGEHEQFF
.	many	TRBV12-3/TRBV12-4	TRBJ2-2	TGTGCCAGCAGTGCGGACAGACCGAACACCGGGGAGCTGTTTTTT	CASSADRPNTGELFF
TRBD1	.	TRBV29-1	TRBJ1-6	TGCAGCGTTTCCGACAGGGGGAATTCACCCCTCCACTTT	CSVSDRGNSPLHF
.	many	TRBV6-5	TRBJ2-1	TGTGCCAGCAGTTACTCACAGGGCCCCTACAATGAGCAGTTCTTC	CASSYSQGPYNEQFF
.	many	TRBV4-3	TRBJ2-7	TGCGCCAGCAGCCAACTACTCGGGTACGAGCAGTACTTC	CASSQLLGYEQYF
.	.	TRBV19	TRBJ1-1	TGTGCCAGTAGTATGCAGGGAGGGAACACTGAAGCTTTCTTT	CASSMQGGNTEAFF
.	.	TRBV14	TRBJ1-5	TGTGCCAGCAGCCAAGCCGTGGGTCAGCCCCAGCATTTT	CASSQAVGQPQHF
.	many	TRBV4-1	TRBJ2-1	TGCGCCAGCAGCCGAGACCTAAGGGGGGCTCCGAGCTCCTACAATGAGCAGTTCTTC	CASSRDLRGAPSSYNEQFF